A few counts support the clone carrying this T cell receptor beta chain. Its antigen remains unknown. There are 15 residues in the CDR3. Germline CDR1 MNHGY, CDR2 SAAAGT. Losses at the gene ends were 5 bases for V and 2 bases for J; bases not matched to a gene: 7. These data originate in a study of T cell repertoires in cytomegalovirus infection. As for the study in general: Recently identified HLA-C-restricted CMV epitopes and well-studied HLA-B-restricted CMV epitopes were used by the study. Shared public TCR beta signatures pointed to both CMV infection and a matching HLA type.

TCRdb recomputed calls from the reads with MiXCR, one row per CDR3 protein. The table lists around 69,000 distinct CDR3 sequences, 20% of them singletons, with roughly 62% in the top ten. The study, taken as a whole, reports: CMV-specific HLA-C-restricted TCR beta clonotypes dominated the ex vivo response.

V gene TRBV6-8 combines with J gene TRBJ1-2; 8 positions match TRBD1. The sequences come from CD8+ T cells from cultured PBMCs, collected from culture after CMV antigen stimulation. The TCR comes from a human donor in good health (CMV status not recorded). Some clones in this sample may be carry-over from other donors' samples. In DNA, the CDR3 is TGTGCCAGCAGTCTCAGGACAGGGATGAACTATGGCTACACCTTC. Translating it yields CASSLRTGMNYGYTF.